This TCR beta chain was profiled in a study of beta chain features in type 1 diabetes. Study-level findings and limits: In every one of the four CD4+ subsets, TCRB CDR3s were moderately but significantly shorter in Type 1 diabetes patients.

In its sample, this clone was seen a few times. The antigen is unknown. Every isolated RNA sample was fully reverse transcribed, so sequencing captured expressed TCRB transcripts. Repertoires were generated with immunoSEQ multiplex PCR, while TCRdb's copy carries only in-frame clones and drops some. This table holds 300,000 or so clones, 8% found once. From germline, CDR1 is KGHSH and CDR2 LQKENI. This CDR3 comprises 15 residues. With V trimmed by 3 bases and J by 7 bases, 9 bases remained unmatched. The sequenced sample consisted of central memory CD4+ T cells from blood. This clonotype was obtained from a woman between 18 and 29 years old in good health. The gene calls are TRBV18 and TRBJ2-1; TRBD2 matches at 7 bases. CDR3 DNA sequence: TGTGCCAGCTCACCTAGAGCGGGAAGCGTGAATGAGCAGTTCTTC. Translating gives CASSPRAGSVNEQFF. The whole variable domain, remainder taken from reference TRBV18 and TRBJ2-1, is NAGVMQNPRHLVRRRGQEARLRCSPMKGHSHVYWYRQLPEEGLKFMVYLQKENIIDESGMPKERFSAEFPKEGPSILRIQQVVRGDSAAYFCASSPRAGSVNEQFFGPGTRLTVL.